Sequencing of this T cell receptor beta chain was carried out in a study of cytomegalovirus exposure and HLA in healthy donors. The table lists this clone with a count of one. Germline-derived CDR1 and CDR2 are MNHGY and SAAAGT. V was pared by 9 bases and J by 3 bases, with 5 bases between. The CDR3 runs 11 residues. PCR primers comprised 60 Vbeta and 13 Jbeta primers. Produced via immunoSEQ multiplex PCR; TCRdb's table is partial and in-frame only. The sample lists some 200,000 clones, more than 60% occurring once. Sequencing used PBMCs. This sequence was found in a girl aged 2-10 years in good health and CMV-seronegative. The chain couples TRBV6-8 to TRBJ2-2; D gene unclear. The CDR3 reads CARAYTGELFF. The CDR3 bases are TGTGCCAGAGCTTACACCGGGGAGCTGTTTTTT.